This TCR beta chain was identified in a study of blood T cells in healthy people across ages. Findings and caveats of the study: Fewer expanded clones and more diversity marked long-lived versus aged donors.

Concerning this clonotype: Its matching antigen is unknown.

This CDR3 has 13 residues. In germline, CDR1 is SGHDT, CDR2 YYEEEE. Combining a sample-barcoded 5' primer with a J-beta primer mix, a second PCR ran for about 6 to 11 cycles. All samples yielded 3 million or more CDR3-containing paired-end reads. TCRdb reanalysed the 5' RACE reads using MiXCR and keeps one entry per CDR3 protein. The table shows under 2,000,000 distinct CDR3 sequences, with roughly 50% occurring only once. Researchers report isolating at least 6.5 million PBMCs per sample. V and J are TRBV5-6 and TRBJ2-5; no clear D gene. The DNA end is a closer match to TRBJ2-7, so the J assignment may be wrong. This clonotype originated in a middle-aged woman in good health. Specimen: blood. CDR3: CASSYTELYEQYF. CDR3 DNA sequence: TGTGCCAGCAGCTACACGGAACTCTACGAGCAGTACTTC.